The rows below give T cell receptor beta chains drawn from one sample of a study of glioma-infiltrating T cells. TCRdb recomputed calls from the multiplex PCR reads with MiXCR, one row per CDR3 protein. This table holds under 200,000 distinct CDR3 sequences, roughly two fifths found once. Sequencing was done on a sample of glioma tissue, nonneoplastic brain tissue, or PBMCs (not recorded which). The receptors here all came from a human donor with low-grade glioma or glioblastoma, undergoing nonglioma brain surgery, or in good health (not recorded which). Both conserved end residues are part of each CDR3.

v_call	j_call	cdr3_aa
TRBV2	TRBJ2-7	CASRWDRGPPYEQYF
TRBV19	TRBJ1-5	CASSVERQPQHF
TRBV29-1	TRBJ2-3	CSTGDRTDTQYF
TRBV29-1	TRBJ2-1	CSVVATRNEQFF
TRBV28	TRBJ2-7	CASSIPGLEQYF
TRBV10-2	TRBJ1-5	CASSELRGQPQHF
TRBV4-2	TRBJ2-7	CASSQPGTGDEQYF
TRBV12-3/TRBV12-4	TRBJ2-7	CASSLEGGGSYEQHF
TRBV7-9	TRBJ1-5	CASSSRGQPQHF
TRBV20-1	TRBJ2-3	CSAASGRDQTDTQYF
TRBV10-3	TRBJ2-1	CAISAILAGGPSYNEQFF
TRBV7-9	TRBJ2-3	CASSPTGDGTDTQYF
TRBV14	TRBJ1-3	CASSQDSPSASSGNTIYF
TRBV29-1	TRBJ2-7	CSVQQDSYEQYF
TRBV6-1	TRBJ2-7	CASIQGLADYEQYF
TRBV27	TRBJ2-3	CASRNSKDTQYF
TRBV28	TRBJ2-2	CASSSAAGGTGELFF
TRBV20-1	TRBJ2-1	CSASGAGARSYNEQFF
TRBV12-3/TRBV12-4	TRBJ1-2	CASSTTAYGFTF
TRBV2	TRBJ2-1	CASSKLAGVNGEQFF
TRBV20-1	TRBJ2-7	CSVQPGQGALEEQYF
TRBV2	TRBJ2-1	CASQNSGRYNEQFF
TRBV4-1	TRBJ1-1	CASSQVTRRNTEAFF
TRBV20-1	TRBJ1-4	CSARDWDRGGEKLFF
TRBV29-1	TRBJ2-1	CSVEDNSGEQFF
TRBV6-1	TRBJ1-5	CASSGAGTGVHQPQHF
TRBV20-1	TRBJ2-5	CSARMARLETQYF
TRBV24-1	TRBJ2-5	CATGGSPGETQYF
TRBV18	TRBJ1-1	CASSPPTEAFF
TRBV19	TRBJ2-1	CAIKGHRFKDEQFF
TRBV3-1	TRBJ2-7	CASSQVSEQYF
TRBV29-1	TRBJ2-1	CSANRYRVNEQFF
TRBV11-1	TRBJ2-3	CASSLARGISTQYF
TRBV14	TRBJ1-1	CASSQDWAMNTEAFF
TRBV20-1	TRBJ1-2	CSASRGTGYTF
TRBV19	TRBJ1-1	CATIKGGMNTEAFF
TRBV20-1	TRBJ1-5	CSARDVRGINKTQHF
TRBV7-8	TRBJ2-7	CASSFLAGGDEQNF
TRBV12-3/TRBV12-4	TRBJ2-1	CASSLPANEQFF
TRBV5-1	TRBJ2-1	CASSLNENDEQFF
TRBV5-4	TRBJ2-3	CASSFYSRVNTDTQYF
TRBV20-1	TRBJ2-1	CSATPVAGDYNEQFF
TRBV7-8	TRBJ2-2	CASSLVSVNTWELFF